This T cell receptor beta chain was recovered during a study of read filtering for tumor transcriptome and immune sequencing. Overall study: R-ISS stage counts were roughly eight for I, approximately 15 for II, 7 for III. After DNase treatment, RNA was made into whole-transcriptome libraries. Per sample, TCR-region reads ranged about 3.5 to 11 million by IR-seq, roughly 85 to 1,300 by RNA-seq.

Broader study findings: In IR-seq, single-read clonotypes were about 81.9% of clonotypes but approximately 3.5% of reads.

In its sample, this clonotype was seen many times. Its target is not known. This library used approximately 390 ng RNA and molecular barcoded adaptors spanning alpha/delta and beta/gamma chains. TCRdb ran MiXCR on the reads and lists one entry per CDR3 protein. Of 39,000 or so distinct CDR3 sequences in the sample, about an eighth were seen once. Sequenced: a population of CD138-negative cells sorted from bone marrow. The source is a donor aged 40 or over with multiple myeloma.

The CDR3 sequence: CSAPGLLGRDEQFF. CDR3 in DNA: TGCAGTGCCCCCGGGCTTTTGGGCAGAGATGAGCAGTTCTTC. The chain carries TRBV20-1 and TRBJ2-1, with D unresolved. The CDR3 has 14 amino acids. The V end was cut by 6 bases, the J end by 8 bases, with 20 bases between. Germline CDR1 and CDR2: DFQATT and SNEGSKA (reference sequence).